This TCR beta chain was identified in a study of T-cell memory formation after mild COVID-19. As for the study in general: The TCR clusters were mostly specific to one donor.

This clonotype was recorded a few times. What it binds is unknown. Study results and caveats: Clones contracting across day 15 to 85 had a balanced CD4/CD8 profile; later expanding clones leaned CD4+. Cross-reactive memory apparently joined, as some responding clones appeared in pre-infection memory.

The V end lost 6 bases, the J end lost 9 bases, and 12 bases lay between the germline ends. The CDR3 is 12 residues long. From 5'RACE with constant-segment primers came TCR alpha and TCR beta cDNA libraries that carried sample barcodes and UMIs. TCRdb called the 5' RACE reads again in MiXCR, with one record for every CDR3 protein. The repertoire includes about 560,000 distinct CDR3 sequences, less than 25% of them detected once, and about 8.2% sits in the top ten. The chain links TRBV12-3 or TRBV12-4 to TRBJ2-1, with no clear D. The specimen sequenced was PBMCs or a T cell subset sorted from them (not recorded which). The clonotype was recovered from an adult woman who had mild COVID-19 (a few samples of this study predate the infection). Cell type and time point are not known. The CDR3 coding sequence is TGTGCCAGCAGGAGCCCCCCCGGTGAGCAGTTCTTC. Residues: CASRSPPGEQFF.